What follows are 2 T cell receptor beta chains derived from one specimen sequenced in a study of blood T cell repertoires in COVID-19. Only in-frame clones appear in the TCRdb table, and some are missing; sequencing was by immunoSEQ multiplex PCR. The table lists around 260,000 clones, around 90% of them singletons. The sequencing sample was made of PBMCs or T cells enriched from blood (not recorded which). The receptors originated from a woman aged 25-40 years who had recovered from COVID-19.

This rearrangement joins TRBV19 to TRBJ2-1; D is unclear. V was trimmed by 3 bases and J by 1 base, leaving 7 bases between them. CDR3 length: 14 residues. CDR1 is LNHDA, CDR2 SQIVND, per germline (reference sequence). In nucleotides, the CDR3 is TGTGCCAGTAGTATTCAGGCTTCCTACAATGAGCAGTTCTTC. As protein: CASSIQASYNEQFF.

The V gene is TRBV11-2, the J gene TRBJ2-2, with 7 bases fitting TRBD1. The germline V gene encodes CDR1 SGHAT and CDR2 FQNNGV. The CDR3 runs 16 residues. Trimming cost V 1 base and J 6 bases; bases outside gene matches: 8. CDR3 loop: CASSLGGGNRAGELFF. CDR3 DNA: TGTGCCAGCAGCTTAGGAGGGGGCAATAGGGCCGGGGAGCTGTTTTTT.